This T cell receptor (beta chain) was documented in a study of blood T cell repertoires in COVID-19. In the study overall: There were acute and convalescent COVID-19 samples, and they came from the United States, Italy and Spain. Sources were T cells, B-cell-depleted T cells, or PBMCs; the material itself was cDNA or gDNA.

As handled by the study authors: The authors estimated nucleated cell counts from reference gene primer amplification. TCRdb's copy holds only in-frame clones and misses some; the assay was immunoSEQ multiplex PCR. V and J calls and clone size are as listed in that table; D and trimming were resolved from the DNA. The sample contains 200,000 to 250,000 clones, roughly 94% of which appear only once. The germline V and J ends were trimmed by 7 bases and 5 bases, with 15 bases remaining between them. The germline V gene has CDR1 LNHDA and CDR2 SQIVND (reference sequence). The CDR3 sequence is 14 residues long.

The sample taken for sequencing was peripheral blood. This receptor was taken from a man aged 30 to 39 with acute or convalescent COVID-19. The V call is TRBV19, the J call TRBJ2-1, with a possible D match to TRBD1 (5 bases). The CDR3 DNA reads as TGTGCCAGTAAGGCAGGGTTAGGGGACAATGAGCAGTTCTTC. Its translation: CASKAGLGDNEQFF.